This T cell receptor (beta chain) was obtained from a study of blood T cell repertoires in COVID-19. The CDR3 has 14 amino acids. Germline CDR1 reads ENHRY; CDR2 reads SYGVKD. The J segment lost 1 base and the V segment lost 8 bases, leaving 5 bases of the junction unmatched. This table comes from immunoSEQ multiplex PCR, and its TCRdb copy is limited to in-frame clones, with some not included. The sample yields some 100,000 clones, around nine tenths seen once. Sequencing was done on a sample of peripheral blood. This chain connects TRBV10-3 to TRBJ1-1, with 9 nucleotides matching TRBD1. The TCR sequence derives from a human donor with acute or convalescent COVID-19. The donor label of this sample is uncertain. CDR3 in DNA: TGTGCCATCGGGGGACAGGGTTCGAACACTGAAGCTTTCTTT. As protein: CAIGGQGSNTEAFF.